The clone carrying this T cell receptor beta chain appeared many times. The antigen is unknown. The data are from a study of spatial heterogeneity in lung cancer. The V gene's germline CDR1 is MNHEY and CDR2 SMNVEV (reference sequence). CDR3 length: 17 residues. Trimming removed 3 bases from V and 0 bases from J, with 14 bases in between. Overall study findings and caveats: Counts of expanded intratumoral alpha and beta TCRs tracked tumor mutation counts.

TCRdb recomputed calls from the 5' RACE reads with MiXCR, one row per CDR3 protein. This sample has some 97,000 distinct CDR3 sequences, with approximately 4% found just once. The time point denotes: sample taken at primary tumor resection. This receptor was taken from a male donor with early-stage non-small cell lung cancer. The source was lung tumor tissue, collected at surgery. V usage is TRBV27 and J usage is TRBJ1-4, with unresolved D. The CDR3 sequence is CASSLRARPATNEKLFF. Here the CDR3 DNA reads TGTGCCAGCAGTTTGAGGGCCAGGCCAGCAACTAATGAAAAACTGTTTTTT.